This TCR beta chain was identified during a study of blood T cell repertoires in COVID-19 (dated by TCRdb to 2020 to 2021). Describing the broader study: The collaborator samples originated in the United States, Italy and Spain and spanned the acute and convalescent phases of COVID-19. The material from the prospective study consisted of cDNA or gDNA derived from T cells, B-cell-depleted T cells, or PBMCs. Deeply sampled blood TCRbeta repertoires from subjects exposed to, actively infected with, or recovered from COVID-19 were included in the dataset. The repertoires were released in a freely available public database intended as a resource for research on the immune response to SARS-CoV-2. The samples were drawn from the first 160 participants of the ongoing ImmuneRACE study and from more than 1,000 subjects provided by 6 global collaborators. A de-identified subject ID, COVID-19 status, age in years and sex were almost always included in the sample metadata. HLA class I and class II types, where available, came from metadata supplied by the sample provider rather than from assay-based typing. Findings and caveats that apply to the study as a whole: The quantity of clinical and demographic metadata differed by source and by participant and was supplied without curation.

Points on this clone: No cognate antigen has been identified for it. Per-nucleotide qualities are absent, and no much larger clonotype sits a single base away.

The CDR3 starts with the cysteine, ends with the phenylalanine, and has 15 residues. Only the CDR3 DNA stays, 45 bases, in frame from base 1. The germline V and J ends show losses of 6 bases and 4 bases respectively, and no gene match explains 9 bases of the junction. CDR1 LNHDA and CDR2 SQIVND are derived from the germline V gene (reference sequence). TCRbeta CDR3 regions were amplified from genomic DNA using the immunoSEQ Assay, a bias-controlled multiplex PCR. The study's own analysis went as follows. The number of nucleated cells in each sample was estimated by amplification of reference gene primers within the assay. Sequence reads were collapsed and filtered to measure the absolute abundance of every unique TCRbeta CDR3 rearrangement. For each sample, productive Simpson clonality was calculated as the square root of Simpson's diversity index across productive rearrangements. This immuneACCESS table, as held by TCRdb, lists in-frame sequences with V and J called but not all clones. Of the missing ones, under half trace to an unresolved V gene in checked studies; the others have no known cause. V and J calls and clone size are as listed in that table; D and trimming were resolved from the DNA. For this sample there are over 150,000 clones; over 75% appear just once. The ten largest clones take up 0.63% of the sample.

One collaborating source in Seattle enrolled patients during active infection and followed them longitudinally through the course of disease. Collaborating institutions collected whole blood in K2EDTA tubes following their own protocols. For TCRbeta analysis, collaborators shipped samples in one of three forms: frozen whole blood, isolated PBMCs, or DNA extracted from either of those sample types. The clonotype originates from a man aged 60-69 years with COVID-19, enrolled during active disease. The sequence is built from TRBV19 and TRBJ1-5; the central 7 bases match TRBD1. Material for sequencing was peripheral blood. The CDR3 protein: CASSSGRGRNQPQHF. The nucleotides read TGTGCCAGTAGCTCCGGGAGGGGGCGGAATCAGCCCCAGCATTTT.